The next 11 T cell receptor beta chains were all read from a single sample in a study of T cells in Graves' hyperthyroidism and ophthalmopathy (dated by TCRdb to between 2018 and 2021). The method was multiplex PCR. Sequenced on an Illumina HiSeq 2000. Amplification of TCR beta CDR3 regions was carried out from RNA transcripts. For the first round of RT-PCR on the TCR CDR3, the HTBI primer set was used together with the Qiagen OneStep RT-PCR kit. TCRdb trimmed public reads at Q25 via fastp, called clones via MiXCR and kept in-frame beta chains. Here each entry gathers all rows of one CDR3 protein and keeps the most common genes and DNA. This sample has a few hundred thousand distinct CDR3 sequences in its table, and approximately 16% of those were observed once. The leading ten clones occupy about 21% of the sample. The source material was blood. These receptors all stem from a woman aged 55-70 years with Graves' ophthalmopathy.

This clonotype has ten or more counts. This chain joins TRBV2 and TRBJ1-1; D possibly corresponds to TRBD1 (6 bases). Germline assignment: CDR1 SNHLY and CDR2 FYNNEI. The CDR3 is 15 amino acids. V lost 2 bases, J lost 1 base, and 11 bases lay in between. As DNA, the CDR3 is TGTGCCAGCAGTGAACGGGCCAGGGGGAACACTGAAGCTTTCTTT. Its translation: CASSERARGNTEAFF.

This clonotype has ten or more counts. The gene calls are TRBV20-1 and TRBJ2-2; 10 bases agree with TRBD2. The CDR3 spans 15 residues. The junction had 3 bases not matched to a gene; V was cut back by 2 bases and J by 3 bases. Germline loops: CDR1 DFQATT, CDR2 SNEGSKA (reference sequence). CDR3 loop: CSARSLAGDTGELFF. CDR3 nucleotide sequence: TGCAGTGCTAGATCTCTAGCGGGAGACACCGGGGAGCTGTTTTTT.

This clonotype was found many times. The chain has TRBV20-1 and TRBJ1-6; 9 positions agree with TRBD1. The trim removed 3 bases at V and 7 bases at J, leaving 4 bases unmatched. Germline V gene data show CDR1 as DFQATT and CDR2 as SNEGSKA (reference sequence). This CDR3 has 14 residues. CDR3 residues: CSASLGQGNSPLHF. As DNA, the CDR3 is TGCAGTGCTAGTTTGGGACAGGGCAATTCACCCCTCCACTTT.

Many counts were recorded for this clonotype. The gene calls are TRBV12-3 or TRBV12-4 and TRBJ2-7; D is unclear. The CDR3 runs 12 residues. V was clipped by 3 bases and J by 7 bases, with 10 bases between them. CDR3 nucleotide sequence: TGTGCCAGCAGTTTGACGAGTTGGGAGCAGTACTTC. Its protein is CASSLTSWEQYF.

Many counts were recorded for this clonotype. This chain links TRBV6-1 with TRBJ2-7; TRBD1 matches at 11 bases. Looked up from germline, CDR1 is MNHNS and CDR2 is SASEGT. The J segment lost 5 bases and the V segment lost 6 bases, leaving 6 bases of the junction unmatched. This CDR3 region has 14 residues. CDR3 sequence: CASSVDRGHDEQYF. CDR3 coding DNA: TGTGCCAGCAGCGTGGACAGGGGGCACGACGAGCAGTACTTC.

This clonotype has more than one count but fewer than ten. The gene calls are TRBV19 and TRBJ1-1, with D uncertain. This CDR3 is built from 15 residues. Trimming left V 3 bases short and J 0 bases short, with 11 bases between. Germline V CDR1 and CDR2: LNHDA, SQIVND (reference sequence). This chain's CDR3 is CASSIGRQMNTEAFF. DNA of the CDR3: TGTGCCAGTAGTATCGGGCGGCAGATGAACACTGAAGCTTTCTTT. Filled out from reference TRBV19 and TRBJ1-1, the complete variable domain reads DGGITQSPKYLFRKEGQNVTLSCEQNLNHDAMYWYRQDPGQGLRLIYYSQIVNDFQKGDIAEGYSVSREKKESFPLTVTSAQKNPTAFYLCASSIGRQMNTEAFFGQGTRLTVV.

The J gene is TRBJ2-1, the V gene TRBV7-9, with TRBD2 identical over 8 bases. V shed 3 bases and J 13 bases; nucleotides not matched to a gene: 11. Germline CDR1 reads SEHNR; CDR2 reads FQNEAQ (reference sequence). CDR3 length: 14 residues. CDR3 residues: CASSFSRTGTSQFF. The CDR3 region has the DNA TGTGCCAGCAGCTTTTCAAGGACCGGGACTAGTCAGTTCTTC.

This clonotype was picked up many times. This chain connects TRBV7-6 to TRBJ2-5; possible D gene TRBD2, 5 bases. V lost 2 bases and J lost 7, with 11 bases in between. The length of the CDR3 is 13 residues. Germline loops: CDR1 SGHVS, CDR2 FNYEAQ. CDR3 protein: CASSLREAGTQYF. The CDR3 coding sequence is TGTGCCAGCAGCTTACGGGAAGCCGGGACCCAGTACTTC.

This clonotype was picked up many times. This chain links TRBV5-1 with TRBJ2-1, with 11 bases matching TRBD2. V gave up 4 bases and J gave up 7 bases; unmatched junction bases: 4. This CDR3 spans 14 amino acids. The V gene's germline CDR1 is SGHRS and CDR2 YFSETQ. As DNA, the CDR3 is TGCGCCAGCAGCCCGGGACTAGCGGAGAATGAGCAGTTCTTC. Amino acids: CASSPGLAENEQFF.

This clonotype has at least ten counts. The rearrangement joins TRBV5-1 to TRBJ2-3, with a possible D match to TRBD2 (6 bases). Trimming took off 4 bases at V and 3 bases at J, with 18 bases between the two ends. This CDR3 region has 16 residues. CDR1 and CDR2 from the germline V gene are SGHRS and YFSETQ. DNA of the CDR3: TGCGCCAGCAGCCCTACCTCATCGCGGGAAACAGATACGCAGTATTTT. Its protein product is CASSPTSSRETDTQYF.

This clonotype was seen many times. The rearrangement uses TRBV7-9 and TRBJ1-4; TRBD1 matches 7 bases. The germline CDR1 and CDR2 sequences are SEHNR and FQNEAQ (reference sequence). V shed 5 bases and J 1 base; nucleotides not matched to a gene: 7. The CDR3 runs to 16 residues. CDR3 nucleotide sequence: TGTGCCAGCAGCCGAGGGGACAGAGAAACTAATGAAAAACTGTTTTTT. Encoded protein: CASSRGDRETNEKLFF.